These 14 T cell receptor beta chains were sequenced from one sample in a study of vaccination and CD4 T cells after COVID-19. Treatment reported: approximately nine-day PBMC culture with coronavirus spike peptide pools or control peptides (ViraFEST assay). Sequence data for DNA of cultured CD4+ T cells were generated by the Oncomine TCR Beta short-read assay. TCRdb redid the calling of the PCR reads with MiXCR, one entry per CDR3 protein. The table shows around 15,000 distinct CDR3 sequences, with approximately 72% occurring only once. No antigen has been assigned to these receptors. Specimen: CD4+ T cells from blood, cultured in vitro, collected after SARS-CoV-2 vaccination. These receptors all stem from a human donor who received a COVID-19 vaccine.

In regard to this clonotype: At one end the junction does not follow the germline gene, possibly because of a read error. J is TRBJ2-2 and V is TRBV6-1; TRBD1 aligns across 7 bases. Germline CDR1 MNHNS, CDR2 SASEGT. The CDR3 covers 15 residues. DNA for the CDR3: TGTGCCAGCAGGGAAGGGGGCGCCGACACCGGGGAGCTGTTTTTT. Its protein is CASREGGADTGELFF.

CDR3 DNA sequence: TGTGCCAGCACCGGGACAGGTGGAAACACCATATATTTT. Its translation: CASTGTGGNTIYF. The chain has TRBV12-3 or TRBV12-4 and TRBJ1-3; 8 bases fit TRBD1. CDR3 length: 13 residues. The junction had 2 bases not matched to a gene; V was cut back by 7 bases and J by 3 bases.

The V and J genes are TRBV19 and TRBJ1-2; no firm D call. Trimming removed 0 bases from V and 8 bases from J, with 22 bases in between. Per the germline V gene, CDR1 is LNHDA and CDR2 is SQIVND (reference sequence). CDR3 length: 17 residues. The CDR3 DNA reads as TGTGCCAGTAGTATAGATCGAGCCTCCCCTTCGGATGGGGGCTACACCTTC. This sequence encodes CASSIDRASPSDGGYTF.

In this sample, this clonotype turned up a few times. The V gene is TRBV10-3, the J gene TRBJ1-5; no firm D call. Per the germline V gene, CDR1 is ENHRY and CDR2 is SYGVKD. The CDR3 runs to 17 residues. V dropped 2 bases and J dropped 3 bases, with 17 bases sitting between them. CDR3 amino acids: CAISEARSRGDNQPQHF. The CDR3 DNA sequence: TGTGCCATCAGTGAGGCACGGTCCCGAGGTGACAATCAGCCCCAGCATTTT.

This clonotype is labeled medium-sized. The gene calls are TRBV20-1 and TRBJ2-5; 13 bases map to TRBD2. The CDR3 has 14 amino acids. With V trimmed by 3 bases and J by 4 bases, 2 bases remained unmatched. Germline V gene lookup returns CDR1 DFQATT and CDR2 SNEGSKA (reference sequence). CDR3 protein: CSARGTSGVETQYF. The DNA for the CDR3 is TGCAGTGCTAGGGGGACTAGCGGGGTAGAGACCCAGTACTTC.

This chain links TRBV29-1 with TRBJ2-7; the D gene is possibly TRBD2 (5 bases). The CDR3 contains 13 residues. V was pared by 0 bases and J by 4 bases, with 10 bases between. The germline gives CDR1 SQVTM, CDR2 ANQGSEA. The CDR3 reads CSVEEGSGYEQYF. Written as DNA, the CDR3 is TGCAGCGTTGAAGAGGGGTCGGGGTACGAGCAGTACTTC.

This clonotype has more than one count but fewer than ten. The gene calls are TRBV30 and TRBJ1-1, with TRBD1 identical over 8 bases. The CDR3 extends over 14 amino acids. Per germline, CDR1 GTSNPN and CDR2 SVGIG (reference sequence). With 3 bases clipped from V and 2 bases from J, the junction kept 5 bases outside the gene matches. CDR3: CAWRAGGGNTEAFF. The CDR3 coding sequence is TGTGCCTGGAGGGCAGGGGGCGGCAACACTGAAGCTTTCTTT.

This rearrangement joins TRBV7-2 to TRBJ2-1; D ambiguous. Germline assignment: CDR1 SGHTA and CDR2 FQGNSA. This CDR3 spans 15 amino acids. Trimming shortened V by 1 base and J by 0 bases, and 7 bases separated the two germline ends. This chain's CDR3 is CASSLDVSSYNEQFF. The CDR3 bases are TGTGCCAGCAGCTTAGACGTAAGCTCCTACAATGAGCAGTTCTTC.

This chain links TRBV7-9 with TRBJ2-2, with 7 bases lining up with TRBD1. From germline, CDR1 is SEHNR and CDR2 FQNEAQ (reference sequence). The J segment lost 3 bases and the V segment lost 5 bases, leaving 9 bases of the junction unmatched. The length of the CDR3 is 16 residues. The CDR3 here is CASSVQGQGYTGELFF. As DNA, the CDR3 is TGTGCCAGCAGCGTACAGGGGCAGGGTTACACCGGGGAGCTGTTTTTT.

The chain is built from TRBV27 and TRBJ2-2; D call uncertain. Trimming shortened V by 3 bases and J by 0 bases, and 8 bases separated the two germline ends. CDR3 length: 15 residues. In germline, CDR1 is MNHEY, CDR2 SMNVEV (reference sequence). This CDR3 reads CASSFNSANTGELFF. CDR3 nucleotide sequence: TGTGCCAGCAGTTTCAACAGCGCGAACACCGGGGAGCTGTTTTTT.

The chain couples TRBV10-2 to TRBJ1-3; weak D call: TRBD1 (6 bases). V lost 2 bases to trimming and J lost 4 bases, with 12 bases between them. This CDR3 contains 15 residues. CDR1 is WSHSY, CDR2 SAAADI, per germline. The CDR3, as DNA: TGCGCCAGCAGTGAGCGGGGGGGACAAGGAAACACCATATATTTT. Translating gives CASSERGGQGNTIYF.

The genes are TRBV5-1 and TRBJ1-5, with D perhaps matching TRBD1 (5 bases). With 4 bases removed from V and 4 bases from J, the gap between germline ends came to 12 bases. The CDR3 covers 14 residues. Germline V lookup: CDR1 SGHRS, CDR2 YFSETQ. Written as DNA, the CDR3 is TGCGCCAGCAGCGCTCTGGGGGGAAATCAGCCCCAGCATTTT. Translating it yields CASSALGGNQPQHF.

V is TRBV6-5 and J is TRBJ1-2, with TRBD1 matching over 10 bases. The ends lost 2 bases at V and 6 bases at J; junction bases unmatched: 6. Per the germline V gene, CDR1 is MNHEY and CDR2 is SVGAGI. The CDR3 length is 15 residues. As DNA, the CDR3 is TGTGCCAGCAGTTACCCAGGGACAGGGGAACATGGCTACACCTTC. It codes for CASSYPGTGEHGYTF.

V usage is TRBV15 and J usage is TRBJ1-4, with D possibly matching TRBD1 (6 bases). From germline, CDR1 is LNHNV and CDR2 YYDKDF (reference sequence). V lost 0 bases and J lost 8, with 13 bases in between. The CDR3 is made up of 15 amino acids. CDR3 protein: CATSRDPDSGEKLFF. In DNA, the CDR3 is TGTGCCACCAGCAGAGACCCGGACAGCGGGGAAAAACTGTTTTTT.